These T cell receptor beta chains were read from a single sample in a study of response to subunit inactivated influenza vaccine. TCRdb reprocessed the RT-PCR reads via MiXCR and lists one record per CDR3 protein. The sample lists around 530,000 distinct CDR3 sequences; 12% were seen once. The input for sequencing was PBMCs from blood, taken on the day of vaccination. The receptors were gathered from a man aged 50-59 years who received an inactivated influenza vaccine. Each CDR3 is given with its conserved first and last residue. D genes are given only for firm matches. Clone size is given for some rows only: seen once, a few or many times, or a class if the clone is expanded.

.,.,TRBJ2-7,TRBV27,TGTGCCAGCAGTTTCTCGACGTCCTACGAGCAGTACTTC,CASSFSTSYEQYF
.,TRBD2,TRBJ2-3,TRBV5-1,TGCGCCAGCAGCGGGATAGCGGGAGGGCTCTCAGATACGCAGTATTTT,CASSGIAGGLSDTQYF
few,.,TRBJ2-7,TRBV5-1,TGCGCCAGCAGCCCCCAGGTCAGGAGCTCCTACGAGCAGTACTTC,CASSPQVRSSYEQYF
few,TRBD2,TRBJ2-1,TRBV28,TGTGCCAGCAGTGACACGACTAGCGGGGGGGGTGAGCAGTTCTTC,CASSDTTSGGGEQFF
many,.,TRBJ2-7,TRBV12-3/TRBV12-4,TGTGCCAGCAGTTTAGCGTTGAGTAGCGGAACTACCCCCTACGAGCAGTACTTC,CASSLALSSGTTPYEQYF
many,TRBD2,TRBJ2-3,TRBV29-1,TGCAGCGTTTCTGCGGGAGGGACTAGCACAGATACGCAGTATTTT,CSVSAGGTSTDTQYF
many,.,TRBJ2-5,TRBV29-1,TGCAGCGTTGAAATGATAGGAGAGACCCAGTACTTC,CSVEMIGETQYF
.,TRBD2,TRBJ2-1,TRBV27,TGTGCCAGCAGCCAGAGCGGGAGGGCCCCCAATGAGCAGTTCTTC,CASSQSGRAPNEQFF
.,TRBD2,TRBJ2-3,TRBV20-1,TGCAGTGCTACTTCCAATCGACTAGCGGGACGACCTCAGGCAGATACGCAGTATTTT,CSATSNRLAGRPQADTQYF
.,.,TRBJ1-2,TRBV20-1,TGCAGTGCTAGAGTTCCGGAGATGGGGGGCTACACCTTC,CSARVPEMGGYTF
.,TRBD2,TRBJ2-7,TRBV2,TGTGCCAGCAGTTCGACTAGCCGCAGCTCCTACGAGCAGTACTTC,CASSSTSRSSYEQYF
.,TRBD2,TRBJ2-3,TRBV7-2,TGTGCCAGCAGCGAAGGACTAGCGGGAGGGTTAGATACGCAGTATTTT,CASSEGLAGGLDTQYF
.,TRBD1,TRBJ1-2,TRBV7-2,TGTGCCAGCAGCGCACAGGGGCAAGGCTATGGCTACACCTTC,CASSAQGQGYGYTF
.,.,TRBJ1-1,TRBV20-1,TGCAGTGCTAGAGGGGACGAGGAATGGAGCAACACTGAAGCTTTCTTT,CSARGDEEWSNTEAFF
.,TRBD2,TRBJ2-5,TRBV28,TGTGCCAGCAGTCCACCACTAGCGGGGGGAGAGACCCAGTACTTC,CASSPPLAGGETQYF
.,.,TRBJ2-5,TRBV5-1,TGCGCCAGCAGCTTGGGTTCGGGGGAAGAGACCCAGTACTTC,CASSLGSGEETQYF
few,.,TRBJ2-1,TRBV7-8,TGTGCCAGCAGCTTAGGCAGGAAGAGCTCCTACAATGAGCAGTTCTTC,CASSLGRKSSYNEQFF
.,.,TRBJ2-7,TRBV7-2,TGTGCCAGCAGCATCAGCGGACAATCCTACGAGCAGTACTTC,CASSISGQSYEQYF
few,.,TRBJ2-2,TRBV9,TGTGCCAGCAGCGTAGATCCTACCAACACCGGGGAGCTGTTTTTT,CASSVDPTNTGELFF
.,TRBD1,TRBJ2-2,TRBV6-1,TGTGCCAGCAGTGAAGTGTGGGACAGGGGGTACACCGGGGAGCTGTTTTTT,CASSEVWDRGYTGELFF
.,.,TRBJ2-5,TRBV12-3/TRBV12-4,TGTGCCAGCACCTTAAGCCCGGGACGAAGCAACCAAGAGACCCAGTACTTC,CASTLSPGRSNQETQYF
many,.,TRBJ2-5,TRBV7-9,TGTGCCAGCAGCTTAGTCCGGTTGGAGACCCAGTACTTC,CASSLVRLETQYF
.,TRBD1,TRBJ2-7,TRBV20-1,TGCAGTGCAAGGACAGGGGGCATTTACGAGCAGTACTTC,CSARTGGIYEQYF
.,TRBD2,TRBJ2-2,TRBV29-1,TGCAGCGTTGAATTGAGGACTAGCGGCAACACCGGGGAGCTGTTTTTT,CSVELRTSGNTGELFF
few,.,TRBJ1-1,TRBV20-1,TGCAGTGCCCCGGACCCTCGGGGGAACACTGAAGCTTTCTTT,CSAPDPRGNTEAFF
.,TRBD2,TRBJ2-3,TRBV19,TGTGCCAGTAGTCTGCTAGCGGCAATCACAGATACGCAGTATTTT,CASSLLAAITDTQYF
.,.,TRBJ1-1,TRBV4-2,TGTGCCAGCAGCCAAGATCGTCAGGACACGAGGGCTTTCTTT,CASSQDRQDTRAFF
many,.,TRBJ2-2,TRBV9,TGTGCCAGCAGCGTAGCTGGCGGAACCGGGGAGCTGTTTTTT,CASSVAGGTGELFF
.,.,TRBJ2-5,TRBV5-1,TGCGCCAGCAGTGAGCGGAACGGCGGTCCTGTGGAGACCCAGTACTTC,CASSERNGGPVETQYF
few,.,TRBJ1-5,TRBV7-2,TGTGCCAGCAGCTTTATAGGGGGAGAAGACCGAGATCAGCCCCAGCATTTT,CASSFIGGEDRDQPQHF
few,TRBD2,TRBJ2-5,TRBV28,TGTGCCAGCAGTTTGGGTAGCGGGGGCCTTCAAGAGACCCAGTACTTC,CASSLGSGGLQETQYF
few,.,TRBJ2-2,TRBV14,TGTGCCAGCAGCCGCGCCAGGCTTGGGAACACCGGGGAGCTGTTTTTT,CASSRARLGNTGELFF
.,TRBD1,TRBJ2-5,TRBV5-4,TGTGCCAGCAGCTTGGCCCCGGACAGGGTGAGAGAGACCCAGTACTTC,CASSLAPDRVRETQYF
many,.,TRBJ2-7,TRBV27,TGTGCCAGCAGTTTGCTCCTCCGCGGTCACGAGCAGTACTTC,CASSLLLRGHEQYF
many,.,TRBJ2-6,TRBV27,TGTGCCAGCAGAGAGAGCTCTGGGGCCAACGTCCTGACTTTC,CASRESSGANVLTF
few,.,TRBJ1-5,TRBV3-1,TGTGCCAGCAGCCAAGGGGGAGCCATCAATCAGCCCCAGCATTTT,CASSQGGAINQPQHF
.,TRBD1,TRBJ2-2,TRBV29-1,TGCAGCGTCCCGAGGGACAGGGGAAGTATCGGGGAGCTGTTTTTT,CSVPRDRGSIGELFF
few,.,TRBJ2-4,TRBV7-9,TGTGCCAGCAGCTTAGCGTTAGGGCACCCTATTCAGTACTTC,CASSLALGHPIQYF
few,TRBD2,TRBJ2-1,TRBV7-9,TGTGCCAGCAGCTTAGATCGGCTAGCGGGAGCGGATGAGCAGTTCTTC,CASSLDRLAGADEQFF
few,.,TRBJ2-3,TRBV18,TGTGCCAGCTCACGGACAGAACGTTCTAGCACAGATACGCAGTATTTT,CASSRTERSSTDTQYF
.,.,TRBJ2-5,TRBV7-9,TGTGCCAGCAGAGCACTAGCCCCTGAGTTCCAAGAGACCCAGTACTTC,CASRALAPEFQETQYF
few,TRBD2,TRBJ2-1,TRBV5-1,TGCGCCAGCAGCTTCAGCCCAGGACTAGCGGGAGGGCCTGGGCAGTTCTTC,CASSFSPGLAGGPGQFF